These T cell receptor beta chains were read from a single sample in a study of Ad26.COV2.S vaccination and SARS-CoV-2 variants. Sequencing used immunoSEQ multiplex PCR; TCRdb keeps in-frame clones, though not all of them. The sample contains roughly 240,000 clones, roughly 90% of which appear only once. Material: peripheral blood, obtained in a trial of Ad26.COV2.S vaccine versus placebo. These receptor sequences come from a person between 18 and 60 years old who received the Ad26.COV2.S COVID-19 vaccine or a placebo. Both conserved end residues are part of each CDR3. The D gene is left open where the match is weak. Some rows have no size entry. The others give once, few or many, or a class for an expanded clone.

v_gene: TRBV7-2
d_gene: NA
abundance: once
j_gene: TRBJ1-2
CDR3aa: CASSSAPAWGYTF
CDR3nt: TGTGCCAGCAGCTCCGCCCCAGCATGGGGCTACACCTTC

v_gene: TRBV24-1
d_gene: NA
abundance: NA
j_gene: TRBJ2-1
CDR3aa: CATSDSGLTYNEQFF
CDR3nt: TGTGCCACCAGTGATTCGGGTCTAACCTACAATGAGCAGTTCTTC

v_gene: TRBV4-3
d_gene: NA
abundance: NA
j_gene: TRBJ1-1
CDR3aa: CASSQVRAGNTEAFF
CDR3nt: TGCGCCAGCAGCCAAGTTAGGGCTGGGAACACTGAAGCTTTCTTT

v_gene: TRBV4-3
d_gene: TRBD1
abundance: NA
j_gene: TRBJ2-3
CDR3aa: CASSQDREVPDTQYF
CDR3nt: TGCGCCAGCAGCCAGGACAGGGAAGTCCCAGATACGCAGTATTTT

v_gene: TRBV6-5
d_gene: TRBD1
abundance: NA
j_gene: TRBJ2-7
CDR3aa: CASSYSTRGPGEQYF
CDR3nt: TGTGCCAGCAGTTACTCAACCAGGGGGCCAGGAGAGCAGTACTTC

v_gene: TRBV11-2
d_gene: NA
abundance: NA
j_gene: TRBJ2-7
CDR3aa: CASSSRDKLTYEQYF
CDR3nt: TGTGCCAGCAGCTCCCGGGACAAACTAACCTACGAGCAGTACTTC

v_gene: TRBV19
d_gene: NA
abundance: NA
j_gene: TRBJ1-4
CDR3aa: CASRDPGSATNEKLFF
CDR3nt: TGTGCCAGTAGGGACCCCGGATCTGCAACTAATGAAAAACTGTTTTTT

v_gene: TRBV19
d_gene: NA
abundance: NA
j_gene: TRBJ1-1
CDR3aa: CASRRQSMNTEAFF
CDR3nt: TGTGCCAGTAGACGACAGAGCATGAACACTGAAGCTTTCTTT

v_gene: TRBV9
d_gene: NA
abundance: NA
j_gene: TRBJ2-3
CDR3aa: CASSARTDTQYF
CDR3nt: TGTGCCAGCAGCGCCCGAACCGATACGCAGTATTTT

v_gene: TRBV10-2
d_gene: TRBD2
abundance: NA
j_gene: TRBJ2-7
CDR3aa: CASGGGGSYEQYF
CDR3nt: TGCGCCAGCGGGGGGGGAGGGTCCTACGAGCAGTACTTC

v_gene: TRBV20-1
d_gene: TRBD1
abundance: NA
j_gene: TRBJ1-5
CDR3aa: CSASRDRGLSNQPQHF
CDR3nt: TGCAGTGCTAGTAGGGACAGGGGGCTATCAAATCAGCCCCAGCATTTT

v_gene: TRBV6-8
d_gene: NA
abundance: NA
j_gene: TRBJ2-7
CDR3aa: CASSYVLPTSGEQYF
CDR3nt: TGTGCCAGCAGTTACGTCCTTCCCACATCCGGCGAGCAGTACTTC

v_gene: TRBV21-1
d_gene: NA
abundance: NA
j_gene: TRBJ2-2
CDR3aa: CASSLRSGGANTGELFF
CDR3nt: TGTGCCAGCAGCCTCCGTAGCGGGGGCGCGAACACCGGGGAGCTGTTTTTT

v_gene: TRBV6-5
d_gene: TRBD1
abundance: NA
j_gene: TRBJ1-5
CDR3aa: CASRDREGQPQHF
CDR3nt: TGTGCCAGCAGGGACAGGGAAGGTCAGCCCCAGCATTTT

v_gene: TRBV6-6
d_gene: NA
abundance: NA
j_gene: TRBJ1-2
CDR3aa: CASRPADYGYTF
CDR3nt: TGTGCCAGCAGGCCAGCGGACTATGGCTACACCTTC

v_gene: TRBV11-1
d_gene: TRBD1
abundance: NA
j_gene: TRBJ2-7
CDR3aa: CASSLAVGQGDYEQYF
CDR3nt: TGTGCCAGCAGCTTAGCGGTGGGACAGGGAGACTACGAGCAGTACTTC

v_gene: TRBV28
d_gene: NA
abundance: NA
j_gene: TRBJ2-5
CDR3aa: CASSLLSVSEETQYF
CDR3nt: TGTGCCAGCAGTTTACTTAGCGTTTCTGAAGAGACCCAGTACTTC

v_gene: TRBV18
d_gene: TRBD1
abundance: NA
j_gene: TRBJ2-7
CDR3aa: CASSPPNRGNSYEQYF
CDR3nt: TGTGCCAGCTCACCACCGAACAGGGGGAATTCCTACGAGCAGTACTTC

v_gene: TRBV3-1/TRBV3-2
d_gene: NA
abundance: NA
j_gene: TRBJ2-7
CDR3aa: CASSQEGRQSSYEQYF
CDR3nt: TGTGCCAGCAGCCAAGAGGGCAGGCAAAGCTCCTACGAGCAGTACTTC

v_gene: TRBV28
d_gene: TRBD1
abundance: NA
j_gene: TRBJ1-1
CDR3aa: CASSRDRGSGAFF
CDR3nt: TGTGCCAGCAGCCGGGACAGGGGTAGCGGAGCTTTCTTT

v_gene: TRBV6-2/TRBV6-3
d_gene: NA
abundance: NA
j_gene: TRBJ1-2
CDR3aa: CASSYSSGRGWDGYTF
CDR3nt: TGTGCCAGCAGTTACTCGAGCGGCAGGGGTTGGGATGGCTACACCTTC

v_gene: TRBV10-1
d_gene: TRBD2
abundance: NA
j_gene: TRBJ2-7
CDR3aa: CASSKTSGGYEQYF
CDR3nt: TGCGCCAGCAGTAAGACTAGCGGGGGCTACGAGCAGTACTTC

v_gene: TRBV27
d_gene: NA
abundance: NA
j_gene: TRBJ1-5
CDR3aa: CASGLIGNQPQHF
CDR3nt: TGTGCCAGCGGATTGATCGGCAATCAGCCCCAGCATTTT

v_gene: TRBV7-9
d_gene: NA
abundance: once
j_gene: TRBJ1-3
CDR3aa: CASSLSTVSGNTIYF
CDR3nt: TGTGCCAGCAGCCTGAGCACCGTATCTGGAAACACCATATATTTT

v_gene: TRBV29-1
d_gene: TRBD2
abundance: NA
j_gene: TRBJ2-3
CDR3aa: CSALSGGTSTDTQYF
CDR3nt: TGCAGTGCCTTGAGCGGGGGCACTAGCACAGATACGCAGTATTTT

v_gene: TRBV28
d_gene: TRBD2
abundance: NA
j_gene: TRBJ2-1
CDR3aa: CASSFNGGRGYNEQFF
CDR3nt: TGTGCCAGCAGTTTCAACGGCGGGAGGGGTTACAATGAGCAGTTCTTC

v_gene: TRBV9
d_gene: TRBD1
abundance: once
j_gene: TRBJ2-5
CDR3aa: CASSGQGGHPLQETQYF
CDR3nt: TGTGCCAGCAGCGGACAGGGGGGACATCCACTTCAAGAGACCCAGTACTTC

v_gene: TRBV27
d_gene: TRBD1
abundance: NA
j_gene: TRBJ2-3
CDR3aa: CASSLPRQGAVGGKGTDTQYF
CDR3nt: TGTGCCAGCAGTTTACCGAGACAGGGGGCCGTAGGAGGGAAGGGCACAGATACGCAGTATTTT

v_gene: TRBV14
d_gene: NA
abundance: NA
j_gene: TRBJ2-7
CDR3aa: CASSREDEQYF
CDR3nt: TGTGCCAGCAGCAGAGAAGACGAGCAGTACTTC

v_gene: TRBV19
d_gene: NA
abundance: NA
j_gene: TRBJ1-6
CDR3aa: CASSSVPGSDSPLHF
CDR3nt: TGTGCCAGTAGTTCGGTCCCAGGGTCGGATTCACCCCTCCACTTT

v_gene: TRBV5-1
d_gene: NA
abundance: NA
j_gene: TRBJ2-7
CDR3aa: CASSLARLAMGEQYF
CDR3nt: TGCGCCAGCAGCTTGGCCCGGCTAGCGATGGGGGAGCAGTACTTC

v_gene: TRBV10-3
d_gene: NA
abundance: NA
j_gene: TRBJ2-3
CDR3aa: CAISESGLASSTDTQYF
CDR3nt: TGTGCCATCAGTGAGTCGGGGCTAGCAAGTAGCACAGATACGCAGTATTTT

v_gene: TRBV4-2
d_gene: NA
abundance: once
j_gene: TRBJ1-1
CDR3aa: CASSQDTGGWTEAFF
CDR3nt: TGTGCCAGCAGCCAAGATACGGGGGGCTGGACTGAAGCTTTCTTT

v_gene: TRBV7-2
d_gene: TRBD2
abundance: once
j_gene: TRBJ2-3
CDR3aa: CASSLRTSGAGEGQYF
CDR3nt: TGTGCCAGCAGCCTACGGACTAGCGGGGCGGGCGAGGGGCAGTATTTT

v_gene: TRBV7-9
d_gene: TRBD1
abundance: NA
j_gene: TRBJ2-5
CDR3aa: CASRKSGGQGIETQYF
CDR3nt: TGTGCCAGCAGAAAAAGTGGGGGACAGGGTATAGAGACCCAGTACTTC

v_gene: TRBV4-2
d_gene: TRBD1
abundance: NA
j_gene: TRBJ2-1
CDR3aa: CASSQDPGQGASDYNEQFF
CDR3nt: TGTGCCAGCAGCCAAGACCCCGGACAGGGGGCCAGCGACTACAATGAGCAGTTCTTC

v_gene: TRBV7-9
d_gene: NA
abundance: once
j_gene: TRBJ2-7
CDR3aa: CASSLGGPGSYEQYF
CDR3nt: TGTGCCAGCAGCTTGGGGGGCCCGGGTTCCTACGAGCAGTACTTC

v_gene: TRBV5-1
d_gene: NA
abundance: NA
j_gene: TRBJ2-7
CDR3aa: CASSSRGAPYEQYF
CDR3nt: TGCGCCAGCAGCTCCAGGGGGGCCCCCTACGAGCAGTACTTC

v_gene: TRBV27
d_gene: NA
abundance: NA
j_gene: TRBJ2-1
CDR3aa: CASSSLNLAYNEQFF
CDR3nt: TGTGCCAGCAGTTCATTAAACTTAGCCTACAATGAGCAGTTCTTC

v_gene: TRBV24-1
d_gene: TRBD2
abundance: NA
j_gene: TRBJ2-1
CDR3aa: CATSDPLAGESYNEQFF
CDR3nt: TGTGCCACCAGTGACCCGCTAGCGGGAGAGTCCTACAATGAGCAGTTCTTC

v_gene: TRBV18
d_gene: TRBD1
abundance: NA
j_gene: TRBJ1-1
CDR3aa: CASSPTGIEAFF
CDR3nt: TGTGCCAGCTCACCGACAGGGATTGAAGCTTTCTTT

v_gene: TRBV11-2
d_gene: NA
abundance: NA
j_gene: TRBJ2-1
CDR3aa: CASSLDGMGSEQFF
CDR3nt: TGTGCCAGCAGCTTAGACGGGATGGGGAGTGAGCAGTTCTTC

v_gene: TRBV15
d_gene: TRBD1
abundance: NA
j_gene: TRBJ2-7
CDR3aa: CATSRTGTGNYEQYF
CDR3nt: TGTGCCACCAGCAGGACCGGGACAGGGAACTACGAGCAGTACTTC

v_gene: TRBV11-2
d_gene: NA
abundance: NA
j_gene: TRBJ2-7
CDR3aa: CASSLEGVEQYF
CDR3nt: TGTGCCAGCAGCTTAGAAGGGGTCGAGCAGTACTTC